Reported below is one TCR beta chain. From the RACE reads, TCRdb called clonotypes with MiXCR, one entry per CDR3 protein. The data show approximately 110,000 distinct CDR3 sequences, with under 40% seen just once and roughly 2.5% held by the top ten. With 8 bases clipped from V and 2 bases from J, the junction kept 6 bases outside the gene matches. The CDR3 is 14 amino acids. The germline CDR1 and CDR2 sequences are MDHEN and SYDVKM. As to time point: patch test 3, about 24 weeks after DPC sensitization. Treatment reported: therapeutic diphenylcyclopropenone sensitization with weekly scalp DPC. Investigators collected blood before applying each patch test. Sample donors consisted of patients with alopecia, aged 18 to 70 years, who were suitable for DPC. The data were obtained in a study of human T cells and chemical hapten exposure.

Sequencing was performed on whole blood, taken in connection with sensitization to the hapten diphenylcyclopropenone (DPC). The chain carries TRBV28 and TRBJ2-3; 8 nucleotides line up with TRBD1. This clonotype was obtained from a man aged 40-49 years with alopecia areata. Some clones in this sample may be carry-over from other donors' samples. The CDR3: CASATGGHTDTQYF. In DNA form, the CDR3 reads TGTGCCAGCGCCACAGGGGGTCACACAGATACGCAGTATTTT.